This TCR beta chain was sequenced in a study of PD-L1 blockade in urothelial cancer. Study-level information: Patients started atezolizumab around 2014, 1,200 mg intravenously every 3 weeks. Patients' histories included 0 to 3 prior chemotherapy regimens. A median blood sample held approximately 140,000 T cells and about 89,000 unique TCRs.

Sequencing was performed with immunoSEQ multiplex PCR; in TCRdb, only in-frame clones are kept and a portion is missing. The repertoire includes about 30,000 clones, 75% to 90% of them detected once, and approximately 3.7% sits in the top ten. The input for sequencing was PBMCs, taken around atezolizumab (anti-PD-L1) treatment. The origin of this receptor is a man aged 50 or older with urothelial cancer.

The chain's CDR3 is CASSTYTDTQYF. CDR3 bases: TGTGCCAGCAGCACCTACACAGATACGCAGTATTTT. The chain has TRBV7-6 and TRBJ2-3; D unclear. V was cut by 5 bases and J by 2 bases, with 5 bases left in between. Looked up from germline, CDR1 is SGHVS and CDR2 is FNYEAQ. The CDR3 totals 12 residues.